One and the same sample provided the 10 T cell receptor beta chains below, sequenced in a study of spatial heterogeneity in lung cancer (dated by TCRdb to between 2018 and 2021). The time point label for this specimen denotes: sample taken at primary tumor resection. Without any cell sorting, TCR sequencing was performed on whole RNA extracted either from tumor and nontumor lung tissue or from cryopreserved PBMC samples. Libraries were built with 5' RACE. The run used a NextSeq 500. In-frame beta chains were kept once TCRdb had trimmed the public reads at Q25 with fastp and called clones with MiXCR. Here each entry gathers all rows of one CDR3 protein and keeps the most common genes and DNA. The sample yields about 85,000 distinct CDR3 sequences; approximately 21% were counted once. The ten largest clones take up 5% to 8% of the sample. This material consisted of PBMCs, taken at surgery. These receptors originate from a male donor with early-stage non-small cell lung cancer.

This clonotype has just a few counts. This chain joins TRBV7-9 and TRBJ2-6; D not certain. The V gene's germline CDR1 is SEHNR and CDR2 FQNEAQ (reference sequence). V was cut by 1 base and J by 2 bases, with 6 bases left in between. CDR3 length: 15 residues. The CDR3 spells CASSLGMAGANVLTF. The CDR3 DNA follows: TGTGCCAGCAGCTTAGGTATGGCTGGGGCCAACGTCCTGACTTTC.

Comments on this clonotype: A much larger clonotype is one base distant, so this may be a read error. This CDR3 is CVSSPGNLEAYEQYF. The DNA for the CDR3 is TGTGTCAGCTCACCGGGGAACCTAGAGGCCTACGAGCAGTACTTC. V and J are TRBV18 and TRBJ2-7; possible D gene TRBD2, 5 bases. The CDR3 is 15 amino acids. Germline V CDR1 and CDR2: KGHSH, LQKENI.

The DNA of the CDR3 is TGCAGTGCTAGAGGGGGAGGGGCGTCGATCGGTTCCGCTGAAGCTTTCTTT. It translates to CSARGGGASIGSAEAFF. The chain employs TRBV20-1 and TRBJ1-1; a possible D gene is TRBD1 (5 bases). Germline values: CDR1 DFQATT, CDR2 SNEGSKA (reference sequence). Trimming removed 1 base at V and 6 bases at J, with 24 bases between. This CDR3 is built from 17 residues.

The V gene is TRBV5-4, the J gene TRBJ2-7; D not certain. Trimming removed 1 base at V and 7 bases at J, with 12 bases between. The CDR3 length is 13 residues. The V gene's germline CDR1 is SGHNT and CDR2 YYREEE (reference sequence). The CDR3 reads CASSLRADLEQYF. The CDR3 nucleotides are TGTGCCAGCAGCTTGAGGGCAGACCTAGAGCAGTACTTC.

V and J are TRBV4-3 and TRBJ1-1; D gene ambiguous. Germline CDR1 reads LGHNA; CDR2 reads YSLEER. V was shortened by 0 bases and J by 1 base, with 9 bases between the two germline ends. CDR3 length: 15 amino acids. This CDR3 reads CASSQDDAGNTEAFF. The CDR3 nucleotides are TGCGCCAGCAGCCAAGATGACGCGGGGAACACTGAAGCTTTCTTT.

The chain carries TRBV10-3 and TRBJ2-3, with 8 bases identical to TRBD1. The CDR3 covers 14 residues. From germline, CDR1 is ENHRY and CDR2 SYGVKD. The junction had 6 bases not matched to a gene; V was cut back by 6 bases and J by 4 bases. CDR3 coding DNA: TGTGCCATCAGCTCCGGGACAGGTTCAGATACGCAGTATTTT. Translating it yields CAISSGTGSDTQYF.

This clonotype was seen a few times. The chain is built from TRBV27 and TRBJ2-1; D not resolved. The CDR3 runs 12 residues. The ends were cut back, 6 bases at V and 5 bases at J, with 8 bases in the middle. Germline CDR1 MNHEY, CDR2 SMNVEV (reference sequence). CDR3 nucleotide sequence: TGTGCCAGCAGGGGAATCAACAATGAGCAGTTCTTC. Protein sequence: CASRGINNEQFF.

This chain's CDR3 is CSAPEREHTDTQYF. CDR3 sequence (DNA): TGCAGTGCTCCAGAGCGGGAACACACAGATACGCAGTATTTT. The rearrangement joins TRBV20-1 to TRBJ2-3; 7 nucleotides agree with TRBD2. This CDR3 has 14 amino acids. V shed 5 bases and J 2 bases; nucleotides not matched to a gene: 7. The germline V gene encodes CDR1 DFQATT and CDR2 SNEGSKA (reference sequence).

This clonotype has more than one count but fewer than ten. The V call is TRBV20-1, the J call TRBJ2-1; tentatively, D is TRBD2 (5 bases). Trimming left V 7 bases short and J 5 bases short, with 15 bases between. The CDR3 spans 13 residues. CDR1 and CDR2 from the germline V gene are DFQATT and SNEGSKA (reference sequence). This CDR3 is CSGAKSGNNEQFF. In nucleotides, the CDR3 is TGCAGTGGAGCGAAATCGGGAAACAATGAGCAGTTCTTC.

This rearrangement joins TRBV7-2 to TRBJ2-2; no clear D gene. The germline V gene encodes CDR1 SGHTA and CDR2 FQGNSA. This CDR3 has 14 residues. Trimming stripped 3 bases from V and 1 base from J, with 6 bases between. This chain's CDR3 is CASSFAGNTGELFF. The CDR3 DNA reads TGTGCCAGCAGCTTTGCCGGGAACACCGGGGAGCTGTTTTTT.